This T cell receptor beta chain was identified in a study of shared clonotypes between healthy human individuals. Across the study: Donors were a couple of women and a few men aged 18 to 49.

Study-level results: The naive CD4 repertoires of a few donors were compared, and approximately 4.7% of clonotypes were shared. The four-donor shared clonotypes exceeded non-shared clonotypes in generation probability, with non-shared ones scoring lower. Since donors were few, the genetic and exposure-history diversity represented was limited.

Here immunoSEQ multiplex PCR was the method, and the copy in TCRdb shows in-frame clones only, minus some. The data show some 900,000 clones, roughly 72% seen once. A note on this clone: Its antigen is unidentified.

Sequences were obtained from memory CD4+ T cells sorted from blood. Subset defined: CD45RA-negative fraction. This clonotype originated in a man younger than 30 in good health.

In DNA form, the CDR3 reads TGTGCCAGCAGTTTGGGGGCTAGCGGGGTCCCTGGGGAGACCCAGTACTTC. Protein product: CASSLGASGVPGETQYF. The rearrangement links TRBV28 to TRBJ2-5; 9 bases match TRBD2. V shed 3 bases, J shed 5 bases, and the junction held 13 bases outside the gene matches. The CDR3 runs 17 residues. The germline CDR1 and CDR2 sequences are MDHEN and SYDVKM. Based on the CDR3 plus reference TRBV28 and TRBJ2-5, the full variable domain is DVKVTQSSRYLVKRTGEKVFLECVQDMDHENMFWYRQDPGLGLRLIYFSYDVKMKEKGDIPEGYSVSREKKERFSLILESASTNQTSMYLCASSLGASGVPGETQYFGPGTRLLVL.